These 9 T cell receptor beta chains were sequenced from one sample in a study of blood T cell repertoires in COVID-19. Here immunoSEQ multiplex PCR was the method, and the copy in TCRdb shows in-frame clones only, minus some. The sample comprises about 250,000 clones, 65% to 85% of which are singletons, and around 8.9% rests with the top ten. Material for sequencing was peripheral blood. These receptors were obtained from a man aged 35 to 55 with active or convalescent COVID-19.

DNA for the CDR3: TGCGCCAGCAGCTCCCAACAGGGGATGGGGAATGGCTACACCTTC. Amino acids: CASSSQQGMGNGYTF. This chain connects TRBV5-1 to TRBJ1-2; 7 positions agree with TRBD1. The length of the CDR3 is 15 residues. The V and J ends lost 3 bases and 6 bases, in that order; junction bases with no gene match: 11. Germline CDR1 reads SGHRS; CDR2 reads YFSETQ. Together with reference TRBV5-1 and TRBJ1-2, the CDR3 gives the full variable domain: KAGVTQTPRYLIKTRGQQVTLSCSPISGHRSVSWYQQTPGQGLQFLFEYFSETQRNKGNFPGRFSGRQFSNSRSEMNVSTLELGDSALYLCASSSQQGMGNGYTFGSGTRLTVV.

V and J are TRBV19 and TRBJ1-3; possible D gene TRBD1, 6 bases. The CDR3 length is 15 residues. The V and J ends lost 5 bases and 2 bases respectively, with 13 bases between them. Germline assignment: CDR1 LNHDA and CDR2 SQIVND (reference sequence). The CDR3 region is CASSLGAYTGNTIYF. The CDR3 region has the DNA TGTGCCAGTAGTTTGGGGGCCTACACTGGAAACACCATATATTTT.

The chain has TRBV4-3 and TRBJ2-7, with 8 bases fitting TRBD2. CDR1 LGHNA and CDR2 YSLEER come from the germline V gene. V lost 4 bases, J lost 4 bases, and 9 bases stayed unmatched. This CDR3 spans 15 amino acids. Here the CDR3 DNA reads TGCGCCAGCAGCCCATCGGCCGGGGGGGCTTACGAGCAGTACTTC. It yields the protein CASSPSAGGAYEQYF.

This clone was observed a handful of times. The chain joins TRBV9 to TRBJ2-7; no definite D call. Deletions cut 0 bases from V and 4 bases from J, with 11 bases between. In germline, CDR1 is SGDLS, CDR2 YYNGEE. The CDR3 has 14 residues. The CDR3 is CASSVAEFGYEQYF. The CDR3 DNA follows: TGTGCCAGCAGCGTAGCAGAGTTCGGGTACGAGCAGTACTTC.

The rearrangement joins TRBV12-3 or TRBV12-4 to TRBJ1-1; no clear D gene. Deletions cut 7 bases from V and 8 bases from J, with 17 bases between. The CDR3 totals 13 residues. Here the CDR3 reads CASKPRENGEAFF. The CDR3 DNA reads TGTGCCAGCAAACCGAGAGAGAACGGGGAAGCTTTCTTT.

DNA of the CDR3: TGTGCCAGCAGTTTATCCGGGACAGGGGTCAATCAGCCCCAGCATTTT. This encodes CASSLSGTGVNQPQHF. The chain carries TRBV28 and TRBJ1-5, with 10 positions matching TRBD1. Germline CDR1 MDHEN, CDR2 SYDVKM. The CDR3 length is 16 residues. Germline trimming cut 1 base from V and 3 bases from J; bases unmatched to any gene: 3.

The J gene is TRBJ1-1, the V gene TRBV29-1, with D possibly TRBD1 on 5 matching bases. The germline V gene has CDR1 SQVTM and CDR2 ANQGSEA. The CDR3 spans 13 residues. V gave up 3 bases and J gave up 1 base, with 9 bases separating them. Here the CDR3 reads CSVDGGGNTEAFF. The CDR3 DNA follows: TGCAGCGTTGACGGGGGAGGGAACACTGAAGCTTTCTTT. Variable domain in full (rest from reference TRBV29-1 and TRBJ1-1): SAVISQKPSRDICQRGTSLTIQCQVDSQVTMMFWYRQQPGQSLTLIATANQGSEATYESGFVIDKFPISRPNLTFSTLTVSNMSPEDSSIYLCSVDGGGNTEAFFGQGTRLTVV.

This chain connects TRBV7-2 to TRBJ1-2; D is perhaps TRBD1 (5 bases). The germline V gene encodes CDR1 SGHTA and CDR2 FQGNSA. The CDR3 extends over 14 amino acids. V gave up 8 bases and J gave up 5 bases, with 18 bases separating them. The CDR3 sequence is CASSGGTLGYGYTF. As DNA, the CDR3 is TGTGCCAGCTCGGGGGGTACTCTGGGGTATGGCTACACCTTC.

This chain connects TRBV5-1 to TRBJ2-7; 7 positions match TRBD2. With V trimmed by 4 bases and J by 0 bases, 7 bases remained unmatched. This CDR3 has 15 amino acids. Germline assignment: CDR1 SGHRS and CDR2 YFSETQ. The DNA for the CDR3 is TGCGCCAGCAGCCCTCTAGCGGTAGACTCCTACGAGCAGTACTTC. Protein: CASSPLAVDSYEQYF.